This paragraph covers one TCR beta chain sequence. The data stem from a study of blood T cell repertoires in COVID-19. The germline V gene has CDR1 MNHEY and CDR2 SMNVEV (reference sequence). The trim removed 6 bases at V and 8 bases at J, leaving 5 bases unmatched. The CDR3 length is 13 residues. Authors' analysis steps: Estimates of nucleated cell counts were drawn from the amplification of reference gene primers. The repertoire was sequenced with immunoSEQ multiplex PCR; TCRdb's copy has only in-frame clones and lacks some. The V and J calls and clone size are taken from that table; D and trimming were inferred from the DNA. In the table there are 150,000 to 200,000 clones, almost 80% of which are singletons.

The V gene is TRBV27, the J gene TRBJ2-4, with 9 nucleotides matching TRBD1. This clonotype originated in a woman in her forties or fifties who had recovered from COVID-19. What was sequenced was PBMCs or T cells enriched from blood (not recorded which). CDR3 in DNA: TGTGCCAGCAGGGGACAGGGACTCCACATTCAGTACTTC. This sequence encodes CASRGQGLHIQYF.